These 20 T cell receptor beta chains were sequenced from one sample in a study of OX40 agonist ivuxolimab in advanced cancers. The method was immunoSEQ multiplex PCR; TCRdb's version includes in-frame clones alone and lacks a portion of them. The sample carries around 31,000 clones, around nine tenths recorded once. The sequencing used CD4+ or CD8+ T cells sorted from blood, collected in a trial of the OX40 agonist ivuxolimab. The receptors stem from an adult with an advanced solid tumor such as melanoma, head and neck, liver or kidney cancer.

The CDR3 DNA follows: TGTGCCAGCAGCTCCCGGGACTTTTGGGAGCAGTTCTTC. It is translated as CASSSRDFWEQFF. This chain links TRBV7-6 with TRBJ2-1, with a tentative D call TRBD2 (6 bases). Germline loops: CDR1 SGHVS, CDR2 FNYEAQ. The CDR3 has 13 residues. V was shortened by 4 bases and J by 10 bases, with 14 bases between the two germline ends.

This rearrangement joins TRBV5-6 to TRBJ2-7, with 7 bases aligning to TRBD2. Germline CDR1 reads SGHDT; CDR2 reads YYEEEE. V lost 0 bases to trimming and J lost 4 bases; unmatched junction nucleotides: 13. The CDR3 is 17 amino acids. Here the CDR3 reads CASSLVGFQRDFYEQYF. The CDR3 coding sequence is TGTGCCAGCAGCTTGGTTGGTTTCCAGCGGGACTTTTACGAGCAGTACTTC.

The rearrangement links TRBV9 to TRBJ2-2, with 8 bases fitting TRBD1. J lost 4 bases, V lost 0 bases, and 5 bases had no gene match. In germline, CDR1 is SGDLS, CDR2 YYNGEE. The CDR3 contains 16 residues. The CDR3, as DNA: TGTGCCAGCAGCGTAGGCGGGACAGGTGTCACCGGGGAGCTGTTTTTT. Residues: CASSVGGTGVTGELFF.

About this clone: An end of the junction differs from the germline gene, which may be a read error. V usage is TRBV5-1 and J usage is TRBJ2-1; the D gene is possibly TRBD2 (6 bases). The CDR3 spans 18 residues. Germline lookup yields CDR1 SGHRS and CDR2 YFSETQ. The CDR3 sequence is CVSSQRLSGVSSYNEQFF. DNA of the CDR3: TGCGTCAGCAGCCAGCGCTTGTCGGGGGTAAGCTCCTACAATGAGCAGTTCTTC.

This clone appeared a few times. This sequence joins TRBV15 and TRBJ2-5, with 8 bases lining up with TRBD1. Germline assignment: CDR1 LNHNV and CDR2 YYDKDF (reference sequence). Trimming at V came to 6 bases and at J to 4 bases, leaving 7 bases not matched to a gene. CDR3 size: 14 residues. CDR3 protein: CATSLDREVETQYF. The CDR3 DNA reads TGTGCCACCAGTTTGGACAGGGAGGTAGAGACCCAGTACTTC.

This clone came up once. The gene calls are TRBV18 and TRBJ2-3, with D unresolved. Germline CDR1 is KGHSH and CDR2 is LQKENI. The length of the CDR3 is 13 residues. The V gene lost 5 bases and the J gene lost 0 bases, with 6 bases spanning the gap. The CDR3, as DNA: TGTGCCAGCTCAAAATCTAGCACAGATACGCAGTATTTT. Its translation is CASSKSSTDTQYF.

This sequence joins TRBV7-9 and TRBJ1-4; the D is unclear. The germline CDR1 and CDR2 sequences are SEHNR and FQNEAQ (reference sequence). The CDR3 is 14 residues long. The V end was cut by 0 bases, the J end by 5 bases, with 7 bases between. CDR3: CASSLARENEKLFF. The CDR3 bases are TGTGCCAGCAGCTTAGCACGGGAAAATGAAAAACTGTTTTTT.

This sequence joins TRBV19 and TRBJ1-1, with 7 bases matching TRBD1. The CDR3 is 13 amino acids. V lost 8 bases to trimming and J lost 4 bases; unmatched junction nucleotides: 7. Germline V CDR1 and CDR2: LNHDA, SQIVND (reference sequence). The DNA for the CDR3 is TGTGCCAGTGGTCAGGGGGGCGGCACTGAAGCTTTCTTT. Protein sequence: CASGQGGGTEAFF.

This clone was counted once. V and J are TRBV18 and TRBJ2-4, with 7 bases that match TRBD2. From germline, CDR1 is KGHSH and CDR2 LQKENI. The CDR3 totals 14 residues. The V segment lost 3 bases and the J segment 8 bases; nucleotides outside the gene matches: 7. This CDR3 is CASSPGGEVHIQYF. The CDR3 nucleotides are TGTGCCAGCTCACCTGGGGGGGAAGTACACATTCAGTACTTC.

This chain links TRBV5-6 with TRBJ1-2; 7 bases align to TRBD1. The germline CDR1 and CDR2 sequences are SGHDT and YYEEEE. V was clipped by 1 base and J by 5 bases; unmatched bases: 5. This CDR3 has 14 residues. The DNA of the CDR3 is TGTGCCAGCAGCTTGCCTCAGGGGGTGTATGGCTACACCTTC. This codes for CASSLPQGVYGYTF.

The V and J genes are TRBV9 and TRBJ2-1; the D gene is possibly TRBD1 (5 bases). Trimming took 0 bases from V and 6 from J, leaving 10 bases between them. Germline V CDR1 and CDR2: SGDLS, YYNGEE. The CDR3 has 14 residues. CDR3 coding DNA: TGTGCCAGCAGCGTAGCAGGGTATGTCAATGAGCAGTTCTTC. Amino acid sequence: CASSVAGYVNEQFF.

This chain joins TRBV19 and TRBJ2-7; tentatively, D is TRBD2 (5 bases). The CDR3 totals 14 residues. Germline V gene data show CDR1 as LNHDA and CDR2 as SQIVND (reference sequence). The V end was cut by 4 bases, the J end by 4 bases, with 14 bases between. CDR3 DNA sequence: TGTGCCAGTAGTACACCGGGTTTAGCGTACGAGCAGTACTTC. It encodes CASSTPGLAYEQYF.

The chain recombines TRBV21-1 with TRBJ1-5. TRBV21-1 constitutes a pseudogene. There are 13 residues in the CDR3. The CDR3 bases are TGTGCCAGACTTCGGGGGGGCAATCAGCCCCAGCATTTT. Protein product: CARLRGGNQPQHF.

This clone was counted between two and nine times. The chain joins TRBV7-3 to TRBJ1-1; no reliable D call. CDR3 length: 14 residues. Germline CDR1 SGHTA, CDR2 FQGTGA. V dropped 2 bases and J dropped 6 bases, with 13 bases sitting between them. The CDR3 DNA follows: TGTGCCAGCAGCTTAGCAGGCAGTGGCGCTGAAGCTTTCTTT. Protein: CASSLAGSGAEAFF.

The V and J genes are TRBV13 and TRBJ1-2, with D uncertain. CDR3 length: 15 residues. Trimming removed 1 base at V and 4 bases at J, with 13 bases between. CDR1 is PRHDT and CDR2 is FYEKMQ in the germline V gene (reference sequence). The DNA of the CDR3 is TGTGCCAGCAGCTTAGCCCAGACCGCTCCCTATGGCTACACCTTC. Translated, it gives CASSLAQTAPYGYTF.

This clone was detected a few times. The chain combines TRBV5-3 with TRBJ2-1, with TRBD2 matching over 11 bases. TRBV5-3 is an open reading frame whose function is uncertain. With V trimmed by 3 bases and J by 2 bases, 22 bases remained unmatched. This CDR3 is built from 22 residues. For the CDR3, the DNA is TGTGCCAGAAGCTCCAAGACTACGTGGGTAGCGGGGGGGCCCTTCACCTACAATGAGCAGTTCTTC. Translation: CARSSKTTWVAGGPFTYNEQFF.

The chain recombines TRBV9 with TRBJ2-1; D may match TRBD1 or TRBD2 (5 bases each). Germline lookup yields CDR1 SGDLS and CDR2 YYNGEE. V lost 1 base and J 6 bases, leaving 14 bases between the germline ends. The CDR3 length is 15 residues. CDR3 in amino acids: CASSVRVSGTNEQFF. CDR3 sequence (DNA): TGTGCCAGCAGCGTAAGGGTGTCGGGGACCAATGAGCAGTTCTTC.

CDR3 coding DNA: TGTGCCAGCAGCTTAGGGGGCTCTAGCGGGGCGGTGGATGAGCAGTTCTTC. Protein product: CASSLGGSSGAVDEQFF. The gene calls are TRBV7-9 and TRBJ2-1, with 9 bases that match TRBD2. Germline values: CDR1 SEHNR, CDR2 FQNEAQ (reference sequence). The CDR3 runs to 17 residues. V gave up 1 base and J gave up 8 bases; unmatched junction bases: 12. Full variable domain (rest looked up from reference TRBV7-9 and TRBJ2-1): DTGVSQNPRHKITKRGQNVTFRCDPISEHNRLYWYRQTLGQGPEFLTYFQNEAQLEKSRLLSDRFSAERPKGSFSTLEIQRTEQGDSAMYLCASSLGGSSGAVDEQFFGPGTRLTVL.

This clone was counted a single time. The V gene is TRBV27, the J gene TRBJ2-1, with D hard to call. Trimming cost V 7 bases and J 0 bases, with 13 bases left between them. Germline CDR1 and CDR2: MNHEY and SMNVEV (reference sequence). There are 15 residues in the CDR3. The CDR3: CASNSRSSSYNEQFF. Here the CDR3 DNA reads TGTGCCAGCAATAGCCGGTCGAGCTCCTACAATGAGCAGTTCTTC.

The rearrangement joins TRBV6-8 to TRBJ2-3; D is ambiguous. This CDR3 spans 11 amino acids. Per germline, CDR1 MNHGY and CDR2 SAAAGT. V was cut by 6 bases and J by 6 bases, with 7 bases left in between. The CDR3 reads CASRSRDTQYF. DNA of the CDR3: TGTGCCAGCAGGTCTAGGGATACGCAGTATTTT.